The subject of this entry is one T cell receptor beta chain. This entry is derived from a study of T cell responses to AZD1222 COVID-19 vaccine. The V gene's germline CDR1 is SGHNT and CDR2 YYREEE (reference sequence). Losses at the gene ends were 1 base for V and 2 bases for J; bases not matched to a gene: 8. The CDR3 is made up of 16 amino acids. Method: immunoSEQ multiplex PCR; TCRdb's copy keeps in-frame clones and lacks some. Among about 84,000 clones listed, 85% to 90% were seen once. The analysis combined second doses at about 4 or about 12 weeks. The rearrangement links TRBV5-4 to TRBJ2-5; TRBD2 matches at 7 bases. The receptor was derived from an adult who received the AZD1222 COVID-19 vaccine. The specimen comprised peripheral blood, sampled 28 days after the second AZD1222 dose. CDR3 DNA: TGTGCCAGCAGCTTGTCGCTAGCGGCGCCTCAAGAGACCCAGTACTTC. The encoded protein is CASSLSLAAPQETQYF.